This T cell receptor beta chain is from a study of identical twins. Each CDR3 protein gets one entry after TCRdb re-called the 5' RACE reads with MiXCR. The sample has around 230,000 distinct CDR3 sequences, 6.5% seen once. The ends lost 4 bases at V and 5 bases at J; junction bases unmatched: 16. The germline CDR1 and CDR2 sequences are SEHNR and FQNEAQ (reference sequence). The length of the CDR3 is 17 residues. This clonotype came up many times. A further study also used this sample, focusing on T cells expressing NK-cell markers. That investigation notes: The study sequenced eight donors, seven HCMV-seropositive and one seronegative. Sorting was restricted to alpha-beta TCR T cells by an anti-gamma-delta TCR antibody in several experiments. Clones of NKG2C+ T cells that had expanded were of unclear HCMV specificity.

Sequencing input: CD8+ T cells sorted from blood. The chain is built from TRBV7-9 and TRBJ1-1; 7 positions agree with TRBD1. This sequence was found in a woman younger than 30 in good health. The DNA of the CDR3 is TGTGCCAGCAGCTCCCCCGGGACAGAAGTAGATTCTACTGAAGCTTTCTTT. Translation gives CASSSPGTEVDSTEAFF.